Each of the 7 T cell receptor beta chains below was sequenced from the same sample in a study of T cells in localized non-small cell lung cancer. The method was immunoSEQ multiplex PCR; TCRdb's version includes in-frame clones alone and lacks a portion of them. The repertoire consists of approximately 80,000 clones, with 75% to 85% occurring once and the leading ten covering nearly 9.5%. The sequencing here drew on peripheral blood, taken before any cancer treatment. These receptors were obtained from a female donor aged 60 or older with stage I lung adenocarcinoma.

The chain is built from TRBV14 and TRBJ2-3; a possible D gene is TRBD2 (5 bases). The CDR3 extends over 15 amino acids. The germline V gene has CDR1 SGHDN and CDR2 FVKESK. The V end lost 1 base, the J end lost 6 bases, and 14 bases lay between the germline ends. The CDR3 protein is CASSQGYARGDTQYF. CDR3 DNA: TGTGCCAGCAGCCAAGGGTATGCCAGAGGGGATACGCAGTATTTT.

J is TRBJ2-3 and V is TRBV19; D gene uncertain. Trimming shortened V by 3 bases and J by 2 bases, and 6 bases separated the two germline ends. The germline gives CDR1 LNHDA, CDR2 SQIVND (reference sequence). The CDR3 extends over 13 amino acids. For the CDR3, the DNA is TGTGCCAGTAGTATTATCCCCACAGATACGCAGTATTTT. Residues: CASSIIPTDTQYF.

The rearrangement joins TRBV12-5 to TRBJ2-1, with D unclear. Germline V gene lookup returns CDR1 LGHNT and CDR2 FRNRAP. The CDR3 is 11 residues long. V lost 5 bases to trimming and J lost 8 bases, with 7 bases between them. CDR3 loop: CASGRIDEQFF. The CDR3 DNA reads as TGTGCTAGTGGTAGAATAGATGAGCAGTTCTTC.

This clone appeared a single time. The rearrangement joins TRBV10-3 to TRBJ1-2; D gene uncertain. The CDR3 sequence is 13 residues long. Trimming shortened V by 2 bases and J by 1 base, and 5 bases separated the two germline ends. CDR1 is ENHRY and CDR2 is SYGVKD in the germline V gene. The DNA of the CDR3 is TGTGCCATCAGTGAGAGGATTAACTATGGCTACACCTTC. This translates into CAISERINYGYTF.

The chain links TRBV5-1 to TRBJ1-2, with 7 nucleotides matching TRBD1. There are 14 residues in the CDR3. V shed 0 bases, J shed 4 bases, and the junction held 3 bases outside the gene matches. Germline CDR1 reads SGHRS; CDR2 reads YFSETQ. The CDR3: CASSLGQGIYGYTF. DNA of the CDR3: TGCGCCAGCAGCTTGGGACAGGGAATCTATGGCTACACCTTC.

The chain employs TRBV30 and TRBJ2-7, with D perhaps TRBD2 (7 bases). Trimming cost V 3 bases and J 6 bases, with 18 bases left between them. There are 14 residues in the CDR3. The V gene's germline CDR1 is GTSNPN and CDR2 SVGIG (reference sequence). The CDR3 sequence is CAWRGAGVRGEQYF. The CDR3, as DNA: TGTGCCTGGAGGGGGGCGGGAGTAAGGGGCGAGCAGTACTTC. Based on the CDR3 plus reference TRBV30 and TRBJ2-7, the full variable domain is SQTIHQWPATLVQPVGSPLSLECTVEGTSNPNLYWYRQAAGRGLQLLFYSVGIGQISSEVPQNLSASRPQDRQFILSSKKLLLSDSGFYLCAWRGAGVRGEQYFGPGTRLTVT.

CDR3 amino acids: CASSVSGGSVNEKLFF. As DNA, the CDR3 is TGCGCCAGCAGCGTCTCTGGAGGGTCGGTAAATGAAAAACTGTTTTTT. The rearrangement uses TRBV5-1 and TRBJ1-4; D gene ambiguous. Germline assignment: CDR1 SGHRS and CDR2 YFSETQ. The CDR3 is 16 amino acids. The V end lost 4 bases, the J end lost 5 bases, and 18 bases lay between the germline ends.